The present entry profiles one T cell receptor beta chain with its context. This clone's antigen is unknown. Base qualities are not provided; no much larger clone lies one nucleotide away. This record belongs to a study of molecular identifiers for immune sequencing clone quantification (dated by TCRdb to the late 2010s). For the wider study: For a replicate experiment, RNA from roughly 21,000 or 96,000 naive CD8 T cells was divided into five aliquots, and four of the five aliquots were sequenced. This methods study benchmarked molecular-identifier clustering-based TCR repertoire sequencing (MIDCIRS) and TCR RNA copy counting, using CD8 T cells to do so.

Looking up the germline V gene (reference sequence) yields CDR1 SGHNT and CDR2 YYREEE. Its CDR3 holds 13 amino acids, cysteine through phenylalanine. Left in the record is the CDR3 DNA by itself, 39 bases read in frame from the first base. The trim is 5 bases for V and 13 bases for J, with a gap of 21 bases between the germline ends. Results and caveats for the whole study, not just this receptor: Approximately 3.1 recovered TCR RNA copies per cell were obtained by modeling, versus about 9 by digital PCR, implying a capture efficiency of about 30%. Clones above 20 RNA copies held over 97% of molecules in CMV-specific effector cells but under 1% in naive cells. The sizes of highly expanded clones could end up underestimated when identical TCR molecules share a barcode. Naive libraries contained spiked-in Jurkat TCR RNA (approximately ten copies' worth), which is not part of the donor repertoire. A single cell's worth of spiked-in Jurkat TCR RNA was reported detectable even among approximately 930,000 naive CD8 T cells. When barcode sub-clustering was left out, chimeric consensus sequences inflated TCR diversity, with chimeras reaching as high as 47%.

Libraries of naive CD8 T cells were generated from around 20,000 to 1,000,000 sorted cells, with 10%, 30% or 50% of the purified RNA used. On a BD FACSAria II, naive CD8 T cells were FACS-sorted as CD8+CD4-CCR7+CD45RA+ and collected into RLT Plus buffer. Nine to eleven TCR copies' worth of Jurkat RNA were spiked into roughly 20,000-1,000,000 naive CD8 T cell samples to test detection sensitivity. Enrichment of CD8 T cells was performed with RosetteSep CD8+ T Cell Enrichment Cocktail and Ficoll-Paque, after which ACK red cell lysis was carried out. The method was PCR. The listed sequencing device is NextSeq 500. Bulk TCR libraries were generated as previously described, with the TCR primers listed in Table S5 used. Purification of total RNA was performed with the Qiagen AllPrep DNA/RNA kit. Before analysis, reads from multiple sequencing runs of one library were combined. Per the original workflow: Reads were retained only if an exact TCR constant sequence was present, and the retained reads were trimmed to 150 nt and grouped according to their 12-nt molecular barcodes. Reads within each barcode group were sub-clustered using a 15% Levenshtein threshold, and quality-weighted consensus sequences were constructed for each RNA molecule. Non-functional sequences were filtered out, along with any lower-count sequence sitting one edit away from another sequence. Based on fitting two negative binomial distributions, any barcode sub-cluster with under 20% of the maximum read count was discarded. In TCRdb, the public reads were trimmed at Q25 with fastp and aligned with MiXCR, with productive beta chains retained. Each CDR3 protein appears once, grouped with its most common genes and DNA. The V and J calls follow TCRdb's processing rather than the paper's. This sample has roughly 320,000 distinct CDR3 sequences in its table, and roughly a quarter of those were observed once. The ten largest clones represent about 0.71% of the sample.

The sequenced sample was naive CD8+ T cells from blood, with Jurkat cell RNA spiked in. The cell subset or site label of this sample denotes: FACS-sorted CD8+CD4-CCR7+CD45RA+ naive T cells. The clonotype comes from a human donor in good health. Some libraries in this study had Jurkat cell RNA spiked in. Recombination connected TRBV5-4 to TRBJ2-5; TRBD1 might be the D gene, on 5 matching bases. The CDR3 amino acid sequence is: CASRLLPDTLWYF. The nucleotide sequence reads TGTGCCAGCAGACTACTACCGGACACCCTTTGGTACTTC.